Listed here are 20 T cell receptor beta chains from one sample, sequenced in a study of OX40 agonist ivuxolimab in advanced cancers. Assay used: immunoSEQ multiplex PCR; TCRdb lists only in-frame clones, some missing. The table lists 15,000 to 20,000 clones, about 82% of them singletons. Sequences were derived from CD4+ or CD8+ T cells sorted from blood, sampled in a trial of the OX40 agonist ivuxolimab. All receptors come from an adult with an advanced solid tumor such as melanoma, head and neck, liver or kidney cancer.

The CDR3 protein is CASSLGDVYEQYF. The CDR3, as DNA: TGCGCCAGCAGCTTAGGGGATGTCTACGAGCAGTACTTC. The V call is TRBV5-1, the J call TRBJ2-7, with D possibly matching TRBD1 (5 bases). Germline V gene sequence: CDR1 SGHRS, CDR2 YFSETQ. This CDR3 has 13 residues. The germline V and J ends were trimmed by 2 bases and 3 bases, with 9 bases remaining between them.

This clone was seen just once. In nucleotides, the CDR3 is TGTGCCAGCAGCTTAACGTGGGAAGGGGGGAGGAACACTGAAGCTTTCTTT. Encoded protein: CASSLTWEGGRNTEAFF. This chain joins TRBV11-2 and TRBJ1-1; D is possibly TRBD1 (6 bases). Germline CDR1 is SGHAT and CDR2 is FQNNGV. V was cut by 2 bases and J by 1 base, with 17 bases left in between. The CDR3 runs to 17 residues.

The rearrangement joins TRBV9 to TRBJ2-2; D could derive from TRBD1 or TRBD2 (5 bases each). Germline V CDR1 and CDR2: SGDLS, YYNGEE. The CDR3 sequence is 15 residues long. The V end was cut by 3 bases, the J end by 2 bases, with 11 bases between. CDR3: CASSARDANTGELFF. Written as DNA, the CDR3 is TGTGCCAGCAGCGCCCGGGACGCCAACACCGGGGAGCTGTTTTTT.

The chain joins TRBV9 to TRBJ2-1; D uncertain. There are 15 residues in the CDR3. The V end lost 0 bases, the J end lost 0 bases, and 7 bases lay between the germline ends. Germline V lookup: CDR1 SGDLS, CDR2 YYNGEE. CDR3 coding DNA: TGTGCCAGCAGCGTAGGGCAGAGCTCCTACAATGAGCAGTTCTTC. The encoded protein is CASSVGQSSYNEQFF. The variable domain in full, with the rest retrieved from reference TRBV9 and TRBJ2-1, is DSGVTQTPKHLITATGQRVTLRCSPRSGDLSVYWYQQSLDQGLQFLIQYYNGEERAKGNILERFSAQQFPDLHSELNLSSLELGDSALYFCASSVGQSSYNEQFFGPGTRLTVL.

By its share, this clone is medium-sized. The chain joins TRBV25-1 to TRBJ1-1; D call uncertain. The CDR3 spans 13 residues. Germline lookup yields CDR1 MGHDK and CDR2 SYGVNS. V dropped 5 bases and J dropped 3 bases, with 10 bases sitting between them. The CDR3 DNA reads TGTGCCAGCAGTCGGGGTGGGTACACTGAAGCTTTCTTT. It codes for CASSRGGYTEAFF.

Only one count was recorded for this clone. The gene calls are TRBV5-4 and TRBJ2-2, with unresolved D. The CDR3 runs 14 residues. Germline CDR1 and CDR2: SGHNT and YYREEE (reference sequence). The ends were cut back, 1 base at V and 3 bases at J, with 7 bases in the middle. CDR3 nucleotide sequence: TGTGCCAGCAGCTTGTTTTCCGACACCGGGGAGCTGTTTTTT. It is translated as CASSLFSDTGELFF.

This chain joins TRBV7-6 and TRBJ2-7; 13 positions agree with TRBD2. With V trimmed by 2 bases and J by 2 bases, 3 bases remained unmatched. Germline lookup yields CDR1 SGHVS and CDR2 FNYEAQ. This CDR3 spans 16 amino acids. The CDR3 reads CASSLRLAGGTYEQYF. The CDR3 nucleotides read TGTGCCAGCAGCTTAAGACTAGCGGGGGGCACCTACGAGCAGTACTTC. Full variable domain (outside the CDR3, taken from reference TRBV7-6 and TRBJ2-7): GAGVSQSPRYKVTKRGQDVALRCDPISGHVSLYWYRQALGQGPEFLTYFNYEAQQDKSGLPNDRFSAERPEGSISTLTIQRTEQRDSAMYRCASSLRLAGGTYEQYFGPGTRLTVT.

This clone was seen only once. The chain has TRBV15 and TRBJ1-4, with D maybe TRBD1 (6 bases). This CDR3 contains 18 residues. The V end was cut by 0 bases, the J end by 7 bases, with 21 bases between. Germline V gene sequence: CDR1 LNHNV, CDR2 YYDKDF (reference sequence). The CDR3 DNA sequence: TGTGCCACCAGCAGAGACGAACAGGGCGGTTTGGGTGCTGAAAAACTGTTTTTT. It yields the protein CATSRDEQGGLGAEKLFF.

The chain is built from TRBV18 and TRBJ1-1, with D unclear. Trimming shortened V by 0 bases and J by 3 bases, and 14 bases separated the two germline ends. CDR3 length: 16 residues. Germline CDR1 KGHSH, CDR2 LQKENI. The CDR3 reads CASSPPTVGGHTEAFF. The CDR3 nucleotides read TGTGCCAGCTCACCACCCACAGTCGGCGGTCACACTGAAGCTTTCTTT.

The chain combines TRBV27 with TRBJ2-5, with D hard to call. This CDR3 has 13 amino acids. Trimming took 6 bases from V and 1 from J, leaving 9 bases between them. Germline CDR1 and CDR2: MNHEY and SMNVEV (reference sequence). CDR3 protein: CASSPPSQETQYF. DNA for the CDR3: TGTGCCAGCAGCCCCCCCAGCCAAGAGACCCAGTACTTC.

The J gene is TRBJ1-3, the V gene TRBV9; D is unresolved. CDR1 is SGDLS, CDR2 YYNGEE, per germline. V was clipped by 4 bases and J by 1 base, with 12 bases between them. The CDR3 loop spans 15 amino acids. For the CDR3, the DNA is TGTGCCAGCAGCCCAGACCTGGGTTCTGGAAACACCATATATTTT. It encodes CASSPDLGSGNTIYF.

The gene calls are TRBV21-1 and TRBJ2-1; TRBD2 reflects the table's D call only, with no check against the DNA. TRBV21-1 is a pseudogene segment. The CDR3 runs to 20 residues. CDR3 nucleotide sequence: TGTGCCAGCAGCGCCCGAAAGTGCCGGATGGGTGCGATGCGGTACAATGAGCAGTTCTTC. Translated, it gives CASSARKCRMGAMRYNEQFF.

This chain joins TRBV7-6 and TRBJ2-7; 9 bases agree with TRBD1. The CDR3 has 14 amino acids. CDR1 is SGHVS and CDR2 is FNYEAQ in the germline V gene. After removal of 3 bases from V and 2 bases from J, the junction contained 2 bases not matched to a gene. The CDR3 nucleotides are TGTGCCAGCAGCTTTGGGACAGGGACCTACGAGCAGTACTTC. Its protein product is CASSFGTGTYEQYF.

The J gene is TRBJ2-7, the V gene TRBV28, with D unresolved. The CDR3 loop spans 12 amino acids. V was pared by 4 bases and J by 7 bases, with 11 bases between. CDR1 is MDHEN, CDR2 SYDVKM, per germline. This chain's CDR3 is CASSSPLGEQYF. The CDR3 coding sequence is TGTGCCAGCAGTTCGCCATTGGGGGAGCAGTACTTC. The full variable domain, its missing parts supplied by reference TRBV28 and TRBJ2-7, is DVKVTQSSRYLVKRTGEKVFLECVQDMDHENMFWYRQDPGLGLRLIYFSYDVKMKEKGDIPEGYSVSREKKERFSLILESASTNQTSMYLCASSSPLGEQYFGPGTRLTVT.

V is TRBV2 and J is TRBJ1-4; tentative D call: TRBD1 (5 bases). V was clipped by 7 bases and J by 8 bases, with 11 bases between them. The CDR3 is 12 amino acids. Per germline, CDR1 SNHLY and CDR2 FYNNEI. CDR3 nucleotides: TGTGCCAGCACGCGGGACGGGGAAAAACTGTTTTTT. It codes for CASTRDGEKLFF.

The chain combines TRBV9 with TRBJ2-3; no definite D call. This CDR3 is 13 amino acids long. Trimming cost V 6 bases and J 4 bases, with 12 bases left between them. The germline gives CDR1 SGDLS, CDR2 YYNGEE. As DNA, the CDR3 is TGTGCCAGCAAGGCGACTTTAGCAGATACGCAGTATTTT. Translation gives CASKATLADTQYF.

This chain joins TRBV4-1 and TRBJ2-2; 15 bases fit TRBD2. Losses at the gene ends were 5 bases for V and 1 base for J; bases not matched to a gene: 8. The CDR3 loop spans 19 amino acids. The germline V gene encodes CDR1 MGHRA and CDR2 YSYEKL. The CDR3 DNA follows: TGCGCCAGCAGCTTCTTGGGACTAGCGGGAGGAGAGAACACCGGGGAGCTGTTTTTT. As protein: CASSFLGLAGGENTGELFF.

J is TRBJ1-3 and V is TRBV11-2; D gene uncertain. The CDR3 has 11 residues. Germline CDR1 SGHAT, CDR2 FQNNGV. Deletions cut 5 bases from V and 4 bases from J, with 3 bases between. Here the CDR3 DNA reads TGTGCCAGCAGCCTCGGAAACACCATATATTTT. It translates to CASSLGNTIYF.

The chain joins TRBV9 to TRBJ2-4, with TRBD1 matching over 7 bases. The CDR3 has 17 amino acids. Germline V gives CDR1 SGDLS, CDR2 YYNGEE. Trimming removed 7 bases from V and 0 bases from J; junction bases left unmatched: 13. The CDR3 sequence is CASPGTDPLLAKNIQYF. The CDR3 bases are TGTGCCAGCCCCGGGACAGATCCCCTCCTAGCCAAAAACATTCAGTACTTC.

This chain joins TRBV5-8 and TRBJ1-2; a weak D match, TRBD1 (5 bases). The CDR3 has 14 amino acids. The V end was cut by 2 bases, the J end by 8 bases, with 16 bases between. Germline V gene data show CDR1 as SGHTS and CDR2 as YDEGEE. In DNA form, the CDR3 reads TGTGCCAGCAGCTTCGTGGGCAGGGAAAAAGGCTACACCTTC. As protein: CASSFVGREKGYTF. Supplemented by reference TRBV5-8 and TRBJ1-2, the full variable domain reads EAGVTQSPTHLIKTRGQQATLRCSPISGHTSVYWYQQALGLGLQFLLWYDEGEERNRGNFPPRFSGRQFPNYSSELNVNALELEDSALYLCASSFVGREKGYTFGSGTRLTVV.